These T cell receptor beta chains were read from a single sample in a study of identical twins. From the 5' RACE reads, TCRdb called clonotypes with MiXCR, one entry per CDR3 protein. The repertoire has about 550,000 distinct CDR3 sequences, around 22% of them found once; the top ten carry approximately 0.52%. These data also formed part of another study, on yellow fever vaccine responses in identical twins.

The sequenced sample consisted of CD4+ T cells sorted from blood. Source of these receptors: a woman younger than 35 in good health. The CDR3 runs from the conserved cysteine through the conserved F or W. Fields, in order: V gene, J gene, clone size, D gene, CDR3 DNA, CDR3 protein. A D gene is named only where the DNA matches it firmly. Clone size appears in some rows only: once, few, many, or a class for an expanded clone.

v_call: TRBV29-1; j_call: TRBJ1-1; clone_size: -; d_call: TRBD1; cdr3_nt: TGCAGCGCGGGACAGTTGAACACTGAAGCTTTCTTT; cdr3_aa: CSAGQLNTEAFF
v_call: TRBV3-1; j_call: TRBJ2-2; clone_size: -; d_call: TRBD2; cdr3_nt: TGTGCCAGCAGCCAAGTGGTACTAGCGGGAGGGCAGAACACCGGGGAGCTGTTTTTT; cdr3_aa: CASSQVVLAGGQNTGELFF
v_call: TRBV12-3/TRBV12-4; j_call: TRBJ1-5; clone_size: few; d_call: -; cdr3_nt: TGTGCCAGCAGTCCCGCCGGGACAAGCAATCAGCCCCAGCATTTT; cdr3_aa: CASSPAGTSNQPQHF
v_call: TRBV10-3; j_call: TRBJ2-1; clone_size: few; d_call: -; cdr3_nt: TGTGCCATCAGTGATGGGTATGAGCAGTTCTTC; cdr3_aa: CAISDGYEQFF
v_call: TRBV5-1; j_call: TRBJ2-5; clone_size: few; d_call: TRBD2; cdr3_nt: TGCGCCAGCAGCTTGAAGGGAGGGACCCAAGAGACCCAGTACTTC; cdr3_aa: CASSLKGGTQETQYF
v_call: TRBV4-1; j_call: TRBJ1-2; clone_size: -; d_call: TRBD1; cdr3_nt: TGCGCCAGCAGCAAAGTGGACAGGGAAGTTCGTGGCTACACCTTC; cdr3_aa: CASSKVDREVRGYTF
v_call: TRBV3-1; j_call: TRBJ2-7; clone_size: -; d_call: TRBD2; cdr3_nt: TGTGCCAGCAGCCAAGTTTGGGGACTAGTAGGCGAGCAGTACTTC; cdr3_aa: CASSQVWGLVGEQYF
v_call: TRBV6-5; j_call: TRBJ2-3; clone_size: -; d_call: -; cdr3_nt: TGTGCCAGCAAGAAGGGTACAGATACGCAGTATTTT; cdr3_aa: CASKKGTDTQYF
v_call: TRBV6-5; j_call: TRBJ1-6; clone_size: -; d_call: -; cdr3_nt: TGTGCCAGCAGTTACGAACGGAGGGGTCGCGGATCACCCCTCCACTTT; cdr3_aa: CASSYERRGRGSPLHF
v_call: TRBV7-9; j_call: TRBJ1-2; clone_size: -; d_call: -; cdr3_nt: TGTGCCAGCAGCCCAGAGATGTATGGCTACACCTTC; cdr3_aa: CASSPEMYGYTF
v_call: TRBV20-1; j_call: TRBJ2-6; clone_size: few; d_call: -; cdr3_nt: TGCAGTGCCCCTGGGGGGCTTTCTGGGGCCAACGTCCTGACTTTC; cdr3_aa: CSAPGGLSGANVLTF
v_call: TRBV18; j_call: TRBJ2-1; clone_size: -; d_call: -; cdr3_nt: TGTGCCAGCTCACCCGTTATGGGGACTTTAAACAATGAGCAGTTCTTC; cdr3_aa: CASSPVMGTLNNEQFF
v_call: TRBV7-9; j_call: TRBJ2-7; clone_size: -; d_call: -; cdr3_nt: TGTGCCAGCAGCGGACGTTTTGGTCGGCTCGAGCAGTACTTC; cdr3_aa: CASSGRFGRLEQYF
v_call: TRBV10-3; j_call: TRBJ1-1; clone_size: -; d_call: -; cdr3_nt: TGTGCCATCAGTGAGTCGATGTCTGAAGCTTTCTTT; cdr3_aa: CAISESMSEAFF
v_call: TRBV20-1; j_call: TRBJ2-5; clone_size: -; d_call: TRBD2; cdr3_nt: TGCAGTGCTAGAGCGGCTAGCGGGAAAGAGACCCAGTACTTC; cdr3_aa: CSARAASGKETQYF
v_call: TRBV7-2; j_call: TRBJ1-6; clone_size: few; d_call: TRBD1; cdr3_nt: TGTGCCAGCAGCTTATTTGCGGGACAGTCAAGATCACCCCTCCACTTT; cdr3_aa: CASSLFAGQSRSPLHF
v_call: TRBV3-1; j_call: TRBJ2-5; clone_size: -; d_call: TRBD2; cdr3_nt: TGTGCCACCTCCCAACCCGGACTAGGGGCAGAGACCCAGTACTTC; cdr3_aa: CATSQPGLGAETQYF
v_call: TRBV2; j_call: TRBJ2-7; clone_size: once; d_call: TRBD2; cdr3_nt: TGTGCCAGCATCCCGACCCGGACTAGCGTTACCTACGAGCAGTACTTC; cdr3_aa: CASIPTRTSVTYEQYF
v_call: TRBV10-3; j_call: TRBJ2-7; clone_size: -; d_call: -; cdr3_nt: TGTGCCACCAGCCCCGGGGCTTACGAGCAGTACTTC; cdr3_aa: CATSPGAYEQYF
v_call: TRBV2; j_call: TRBJ2-1; clone_size: -; d_call: -; cdr3_nt: TGTGCCAGCAGGGCACAGGGAGTCAATGAGCAGTTCTTC; cdr3_aa: CASRAQGVNEQFF
v_call: TRBV15; j_call: TRBJ2-1; clone_size: -; d_call: TRBD2; cdr3_nt: TGTGCCACCAGCGTCCGACTAGCGGACTCCTACAATGAGCAGTTCTTC; cdr3_aa: CATSVRLADSYNEQFF
v_call: TRBV12-3/TRBV12-4; j_call: TRBJ2-3; clone_size: few; d_call: -; cdr3_nt: -; cdr3_aa: CASSLARAVPADTQYF
v_call: TRBV20-1; j_call: TRBJ2-7; clone_size: -; d_call: TRBD2; cdr3_nt: TGCAGTGCTAGTAGGGTTAGCGGGAGGGGAGACGAGCAGTACTTC; cdr3_aa: CSASRVSGRGDEQYF
v_call: TRBV28; j_call: TRBJ1-1; clone_size: once; d_call: TRBD1; cdr3_nt: TGTGCCAGCAGTTCCGACAGGGTAAAGACTGAAGCTTTCTTT; cdr3_aa: CASSSDRVKTEAFF
v_call: TRBV28; j_call: TRBJ1-1; clone_size: few; d_call: -; cdr3_nt: TGTGCCAGCAGCCCCTACCCCGGGACCACTGAAGCTTTCTTT; cdr3_aa: CASSPYPGTTEAFF
v_call: TRBV7-6; j_call: TRBJ2-3; clone_size: -; d_call: TRBD2; cdr3_nt: TGTGCCAGCAGCCGGACTAGCGGGTTTTCAGATACGCAGTATTTT; cdr3_aa: CASSRTSGFSDTQYF
v_call: TRBV12-3/TRBV12-4; j_call: TRBJ2-1; clone_size: few; d_call: -; cdr3_nt: TGTGCCAGCAGTTTTTCGGCCCGTGGAAGGGAGCAGTTCTTC; cdr3_aa: CASSFSARGREQFF
v_call: TRBV7-8; j_call: TRBJ2-5; clone_size: few; d_call: -; cdr3_nt: TGTGCCAGCAGCTTAGAGATACGAGAGACCCAGTACTTC; cdr3_aa: CASSLEIRETQYF
v_call: TRBV18; j_call: TRBJ2-1; clone_size: few; d_call: TRBD1; cdr3_nt: TGTGCCAGCTCACTCGGACAGGCGTCCCACAATGAGCAGTTCTTC; cdr3_aa: CASSLGQASHNEQFF
v_call: TRBV6-1; j_call: TRBJ1-3; clone_size: few; d_call: -; cdr3_nt: TGTGCCAGCAGACGGGGAGAGGGAGCCGCTGGAAACACCATATATTTT; cdr3_aa: CASRRGEGAAGNTIYF
v_call: TRBV28; j_call: TRBJ2-5; clone_size: -; d_call: TRBD2; cdr3_nt: TGTGCCAGCAGTTTAATTTCTACTAGCGGGAATCAAGAGACCCAGTACTTC; cdr3_aa: CASSLISTSGNQETQYF
v_call: TRBV7-9; j_call: TRBJ2-7; clone_size: -; d_call: -; cdr3_nt: TGTGCCAGCAGCCCTGGTGAGGGCCGCTACGAGCAGTATTTC; cdr3_aa: CASSPGEGRYEQYF
v_call: TRBV5-1; j_call: TRBJ2-2; clone_size: few; d_call: -; cdr3_nt: TGCGCCAGCAGCTTGGTCTACAATGCTGGGGAGCTGTTTTTT; cdr3_aa: CASSLVYNAGELFF
v_call: TRBV20-1; j_call: TRBJ1-2; clone_size: -; d_call: -; cdr3_nt: TGCAGTGCTCTTGAGAGGGTGATCAACTATGGCTACACCTTC; cdr3_aa: CSALERVINYGYTF
v_call: TRBV27; j_call: TRBJ2-2; clone_size: -; d_call: -; cdr3_nt: TGTGCCAGCAGTTTATCACCGGGGTCCCCCGGGGAGCTGTTTTTT; cdr3_aa: CASSLSPGSPGELFF
v_call: TRBV15; j_call: TRBJ2-1; clone_size: -; d_call: -; cdr3_nt: TGTGCCACCAGCAGAGGGGGAGGAGACAATGAGCAGTTCTTC; cdr3_aa: CATSRGGGDNEQFF
v_call: TRBV5-1; j_call: TRBJ1-2; clone_size: -; d_call: -; cdr3_nt: TGCGCCAGCAGATCCGACAGCTATGGCTACACCTTC; cdr3_aa: CASRSDSYGYTF
v_call: TRBV11-1; j_call: TRBJ2-3; clone_size: few; d_call: TRBD2; cdr3_nt: TGTGCCAGCAGCTCCGGACTAGCGGGGACCCCTAGCACAGATACGCAGTATTTT; cdr3_aa: CASSSGLAGTPSTDTQYF
v_call: TRBV12-3/TRBV12-4; j_call: TRBJ2-1; clone_size: few; d_call: -; cdr3_nt: TGTGCCAGCAGTTTAAGGGGGCTGAGCGGGATAAGCTCCTACAATGAGCAGTTCTTC; cdr3_aa: CASSLRGLSGISSYNEQFF
v_call: TRBV10-3; j_call: TRBJ2-3; clone_size: few; d_call: -; cdr3_nt: TGTGCCATCAGTTATGGCACAGATACGCAGTATTTT; cdr3_aa: CAISYGTDTQYF
v_call: TRBV4-1; j_call: TRBJ2-2; clone_size: -; d_call: TRBD2; cdr3_nt: TGCGCCAGCAGCCAAGGGGGGGGAGTTAACACCGGGGAGCTGTTTTTT; cdr3_aa: CASSQGGGVNTGELFF
v_call: TRBV5-1; j_call: TRBJ2-7; clone_size: many; d_call: TRBD1; cdr3_nt: TGCGCCAGCAGCTCGCGGACAGGCCCCTCCGAGCAGTACTTC; cdr3_aa: CASSSRTGPSEQYF
v_call: TRBV24-1; j_call: TRBJ2-2; clone_size: few; d_call: TRBD1; cdr3_nt: TGTGCCACCAGTGAGCCCCGACAGGGGGCCGGGGAGCTGTTTTTT; cdr3_aa: CATSEPRQGAGELFF
v_call: TRBV10-3; j_call: TRBJ2-1; clone_size: -; d_call: TRBD2; cdr3_nt: TGTGCCATCAGTGAGTCGTTGCGGGAGTTGTTCTTC; cdr3_aa: CAISESLRELFF
v_call: TRBV6-1; j_call: TRBJ1-1; clone_size: few; d_call: -; cdr3_nt: TGTGCCAGCAGTGAGATGGTTGGTGAAGCTTTCTTT; cdr3_aa: CASSEMVGEAFF
v_call: TRBV28; j_call: TRBJ2-2; clone_size: -; d_call: -; cdr3_nt: TGTGCCAGCAGGAAAGACAGGCGGGGCACCGGGGAGCTGTTTTTT; cdr3_aa: CASRKDRRGTGELFF
v_call: TRBV12-3/TRBV12-4; j_call: TRBJ2-7; clone_size: few; d_call: -; cdr3_nt: TGTGCCAGCAGTTACCTGGGGTCCTACGAGCAGTACTTC; cdr3_aa: CASSYLGSYEQYF